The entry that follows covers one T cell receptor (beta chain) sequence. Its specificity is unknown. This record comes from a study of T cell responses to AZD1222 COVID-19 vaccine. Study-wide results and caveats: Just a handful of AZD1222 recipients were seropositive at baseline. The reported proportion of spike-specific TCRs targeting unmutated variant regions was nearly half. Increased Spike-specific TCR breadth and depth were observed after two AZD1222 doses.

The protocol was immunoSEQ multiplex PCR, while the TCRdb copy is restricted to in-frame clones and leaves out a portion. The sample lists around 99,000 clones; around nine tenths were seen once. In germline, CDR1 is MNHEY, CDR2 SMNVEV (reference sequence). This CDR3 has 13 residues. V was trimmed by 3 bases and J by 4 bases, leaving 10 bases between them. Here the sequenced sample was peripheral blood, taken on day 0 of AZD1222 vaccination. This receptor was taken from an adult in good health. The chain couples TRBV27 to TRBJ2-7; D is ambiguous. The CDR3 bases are TGTGCCAGCAGTTTTAGGCCCGATTACGAGCAGTACTTC. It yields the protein CASSFRPDYEQYF.